This T cell receptor (beta chain) was obtained from a study of identifying expanded T cells in peripheral blood. Healthy donors had no documented immune events, such as infections, while sampled. Germline CDR1 and CDR2: SGHAT and FQNNGV. V was pared by 6 bases and J by 1 base, with 7 bases between. The CDR3 totals 13 residues. The assay was immunoSEQ multiplex PCR, and TCRdb's table has in-frame clones only and misses some. The table lists roughly 81,000 clones, roughly 89% of them singletons. General study results and limits: Across healthy donors, higher total template counts meant significantly greater approximately 2-week count variance. Technical replicates showed roughly 1.2 changed clones; about 2 weeks around 15; four weeks 19.

This clone was observed once. The antigen remains undetermined. The specimen was blood. The source of this sequence is a person between 18 and 75 years old in good health. The rearrangement joins TRBV11-2 to TRBJ2-1; D is ambiguous. For the CDR3, the DNA is TGTGCCAGCAGGGGTGGGTCCTACAATGAGCAGTTCTTC. This sequence encodes CASRGGSYNEQFF.